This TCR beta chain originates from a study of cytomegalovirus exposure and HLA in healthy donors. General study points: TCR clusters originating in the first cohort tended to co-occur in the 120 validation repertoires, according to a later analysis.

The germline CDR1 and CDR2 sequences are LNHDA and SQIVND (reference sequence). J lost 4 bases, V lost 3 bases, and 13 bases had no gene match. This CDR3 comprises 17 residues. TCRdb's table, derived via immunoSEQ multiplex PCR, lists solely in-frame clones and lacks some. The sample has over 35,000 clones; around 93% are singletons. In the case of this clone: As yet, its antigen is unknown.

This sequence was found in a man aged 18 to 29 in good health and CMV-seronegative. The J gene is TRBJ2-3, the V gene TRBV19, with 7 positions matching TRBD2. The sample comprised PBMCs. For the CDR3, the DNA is TGTGCCAGTAGTATTGTGGGAGGGAGATACCGCGCAGATACGCAGTATTTT. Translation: CASSIVGGRYRADTQYF.